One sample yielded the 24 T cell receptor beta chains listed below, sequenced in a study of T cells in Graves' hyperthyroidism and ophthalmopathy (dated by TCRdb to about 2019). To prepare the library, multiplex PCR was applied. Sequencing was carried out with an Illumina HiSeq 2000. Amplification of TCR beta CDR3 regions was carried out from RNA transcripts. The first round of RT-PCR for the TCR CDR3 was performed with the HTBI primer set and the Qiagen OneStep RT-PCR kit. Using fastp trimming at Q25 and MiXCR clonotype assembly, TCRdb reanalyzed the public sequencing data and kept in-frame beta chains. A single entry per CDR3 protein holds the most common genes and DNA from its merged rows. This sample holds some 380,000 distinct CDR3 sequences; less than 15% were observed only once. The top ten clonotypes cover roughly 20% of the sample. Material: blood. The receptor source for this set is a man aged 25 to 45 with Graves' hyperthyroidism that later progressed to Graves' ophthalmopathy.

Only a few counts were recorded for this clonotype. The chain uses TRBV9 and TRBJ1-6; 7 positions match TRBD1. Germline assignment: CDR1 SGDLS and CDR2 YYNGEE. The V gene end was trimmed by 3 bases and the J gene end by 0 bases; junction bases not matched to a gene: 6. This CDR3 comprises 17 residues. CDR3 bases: TGTGCCAGCAGCGCCGGACAGGCGAGCTCCTATAATTCACCCCTCCACTTT. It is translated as CASSAGQASSYNSPLHF. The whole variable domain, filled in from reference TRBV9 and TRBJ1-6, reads DSGVTQTPKHLITATGQRVTLRCSPRSGDLSVYWYQQSLDQGLQFLIQYYNGEERAKGNILERFSAQQFPDLHSELNLSSLELGDSALYFCASSAGQASSYNSPLHFGNGTRLTVT.

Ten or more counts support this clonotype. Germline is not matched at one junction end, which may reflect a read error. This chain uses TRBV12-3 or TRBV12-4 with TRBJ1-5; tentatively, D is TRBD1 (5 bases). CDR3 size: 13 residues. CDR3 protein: CASSFRGKQPQHF. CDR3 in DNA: TGTGCCAGCAGTTTTAGGGGCAAACAGCCCCAGCATTTT.

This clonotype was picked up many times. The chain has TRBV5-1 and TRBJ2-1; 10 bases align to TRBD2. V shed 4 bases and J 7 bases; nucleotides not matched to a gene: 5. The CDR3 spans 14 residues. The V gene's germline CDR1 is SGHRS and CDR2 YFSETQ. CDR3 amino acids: CASSPGTSANEQFF. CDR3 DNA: TGCGCCAGCAGCCCCGGGACTAGCGCGAATGAGCAGTTCTTC.

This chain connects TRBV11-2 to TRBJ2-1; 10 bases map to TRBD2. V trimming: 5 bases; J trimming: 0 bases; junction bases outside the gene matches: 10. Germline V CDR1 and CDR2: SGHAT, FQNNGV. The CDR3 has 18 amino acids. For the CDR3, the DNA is TGTGCCAGCAGCCAACAGGGACTAGCGATAAGCTCCTACAATGAGCAGTTCTTC. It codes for CASSQQGLAISSYNEQFF.

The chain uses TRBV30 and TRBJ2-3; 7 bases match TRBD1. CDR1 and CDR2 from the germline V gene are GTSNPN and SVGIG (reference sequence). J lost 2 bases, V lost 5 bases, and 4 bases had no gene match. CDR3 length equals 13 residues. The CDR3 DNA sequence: TGTGCCTGGTCGACAGGGTACACAGATACGCAGTATTTT. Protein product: CAWSTGYTDTQYF.

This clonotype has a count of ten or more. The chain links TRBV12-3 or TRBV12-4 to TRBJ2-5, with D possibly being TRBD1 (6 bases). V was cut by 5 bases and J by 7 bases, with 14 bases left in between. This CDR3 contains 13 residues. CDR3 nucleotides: TGTGCCAGCAGTCTTCGGGACACGGGGACCCAGTACTTC. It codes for CASSLRDTGTQYF.

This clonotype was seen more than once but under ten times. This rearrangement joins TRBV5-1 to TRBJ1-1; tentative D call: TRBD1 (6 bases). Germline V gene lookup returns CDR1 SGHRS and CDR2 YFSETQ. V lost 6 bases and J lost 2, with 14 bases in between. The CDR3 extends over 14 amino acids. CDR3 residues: CASIQGGSNTEAFF. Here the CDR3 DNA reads TGCGCCAGCATCCAAGGGGGGAGTAACACTGAAGCTTTCTTT.

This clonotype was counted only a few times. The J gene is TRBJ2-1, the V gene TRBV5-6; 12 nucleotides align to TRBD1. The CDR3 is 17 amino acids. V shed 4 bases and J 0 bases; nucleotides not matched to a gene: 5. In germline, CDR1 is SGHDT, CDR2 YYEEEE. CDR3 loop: CASSGDRGRDSYNEQFF. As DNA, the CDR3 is TGTGCCAGCAGCGGGGACAGGGGGCGGGACTCCTACAATGAGCAGTTCTTC.

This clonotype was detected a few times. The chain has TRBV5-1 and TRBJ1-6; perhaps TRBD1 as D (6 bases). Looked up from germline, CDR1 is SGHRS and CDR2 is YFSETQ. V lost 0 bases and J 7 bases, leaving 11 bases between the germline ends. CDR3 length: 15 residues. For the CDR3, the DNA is TGCGCCAGCAGCTTGGGCGCACAGGGAAATTCACCCCTCCACTTT. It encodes CASSLGAQGNSPLHF.

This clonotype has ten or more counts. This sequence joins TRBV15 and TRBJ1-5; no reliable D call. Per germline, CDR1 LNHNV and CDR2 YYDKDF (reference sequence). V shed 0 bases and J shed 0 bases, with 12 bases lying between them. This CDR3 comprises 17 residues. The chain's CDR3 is CATSRDLISYSNQPQHF. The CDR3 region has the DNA TGTGCCACCAGCAGAGATCTGATCAGTTATAGCAATCAGCCCCAGCATTTT.

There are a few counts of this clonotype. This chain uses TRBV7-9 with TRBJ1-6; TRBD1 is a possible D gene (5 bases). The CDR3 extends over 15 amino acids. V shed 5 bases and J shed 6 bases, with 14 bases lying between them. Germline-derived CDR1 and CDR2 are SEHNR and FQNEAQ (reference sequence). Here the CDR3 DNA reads TGTGCCAGCAGCCCCTGGGACGAGAGTAATTCACCCCTCCACTTT. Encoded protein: CASSPWDESNSPLHF.

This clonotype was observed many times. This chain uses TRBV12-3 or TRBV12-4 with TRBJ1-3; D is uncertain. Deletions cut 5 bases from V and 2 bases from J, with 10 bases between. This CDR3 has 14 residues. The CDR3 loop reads CASSMVRAGNTIYF. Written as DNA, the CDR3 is TGTGCCAGCAGTATGGTACGGGCTGGAAACACCATATATTTT.

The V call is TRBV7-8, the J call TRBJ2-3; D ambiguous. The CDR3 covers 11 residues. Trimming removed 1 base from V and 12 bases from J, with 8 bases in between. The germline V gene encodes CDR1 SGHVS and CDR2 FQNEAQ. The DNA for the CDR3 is TGTGCCAGCAGCTTAGGTACAGATCAGTATTTT. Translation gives CASSLGTDQYF.

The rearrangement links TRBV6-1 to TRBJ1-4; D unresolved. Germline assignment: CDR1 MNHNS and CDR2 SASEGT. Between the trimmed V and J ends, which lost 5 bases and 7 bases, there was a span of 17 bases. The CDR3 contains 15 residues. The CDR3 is CASSNPTSISEKLFF. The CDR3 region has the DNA TGTGCCAGCAGTAATCCGACATCCATAAGTGAAAAACTGTTTTTT.

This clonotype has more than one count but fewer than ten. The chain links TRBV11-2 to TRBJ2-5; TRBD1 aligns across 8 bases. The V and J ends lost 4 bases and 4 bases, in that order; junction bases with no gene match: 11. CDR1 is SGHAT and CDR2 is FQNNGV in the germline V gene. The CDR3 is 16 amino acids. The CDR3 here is CASSSRQGRVGETQYF. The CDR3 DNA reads TGTGCCAGCAGCTCCCGACAGGGGAGAGTAGGAGAGACCCAGTACTTC.

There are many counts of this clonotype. The CDR3 sequence is CASSYPGLAGDNEQFF. In DNA, the CDR3 is TGCGCCAGCAGTTATCCGGGACTAGCGGGGGATAATGAGCAGTTCTTC. The J gene is TRBJ2-1, the V gene TRBV5-1; TRBD2 matches 14 bases. CDR1 is SGHRS, CDR2 YFSETQ, per germline. The CDR3 has 16 residues. The trim removed 5 bases at V and 7 bases at J, leaving 8 bases unmatched.

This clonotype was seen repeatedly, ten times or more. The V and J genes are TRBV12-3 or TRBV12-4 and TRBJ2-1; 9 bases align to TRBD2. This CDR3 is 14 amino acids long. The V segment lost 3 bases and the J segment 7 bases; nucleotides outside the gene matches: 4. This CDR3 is CASSLGGGANEQFF. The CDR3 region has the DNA TGTGCCAGCAGTTTGGGCGGGGGGGCGAATGAGCAGTTCTTC.

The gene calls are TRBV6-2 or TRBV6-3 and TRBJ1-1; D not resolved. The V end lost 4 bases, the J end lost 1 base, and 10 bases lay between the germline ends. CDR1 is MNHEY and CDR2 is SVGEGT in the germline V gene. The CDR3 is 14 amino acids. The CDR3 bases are TGTGCCAGCAGTTTCCGGGAATCGAACACTGAAGCTTTCTTT. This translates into CASSFRESNTEAFF.

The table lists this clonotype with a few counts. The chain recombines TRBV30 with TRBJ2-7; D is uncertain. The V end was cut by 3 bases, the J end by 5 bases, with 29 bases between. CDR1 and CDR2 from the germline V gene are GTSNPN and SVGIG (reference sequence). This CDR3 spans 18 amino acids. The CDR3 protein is CAWSLIPFRGKVGDEQYF. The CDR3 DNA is TGTGCCTGGAGCCTTATTCCCTTTCGTGGGAAGGTAGGAGACGAGCAGTACTTC. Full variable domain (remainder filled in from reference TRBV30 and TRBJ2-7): SQTIHQWPATLVQPVGSPLSLECTVEGTSNPNLYWYRQAAGRGLQLLFYSVGIGQISSEVPQNLSASRPQDRQFILSSKKLLLSDSGFYLCAWSLIPFRGKVGDEQYFGPGTRLTVT.

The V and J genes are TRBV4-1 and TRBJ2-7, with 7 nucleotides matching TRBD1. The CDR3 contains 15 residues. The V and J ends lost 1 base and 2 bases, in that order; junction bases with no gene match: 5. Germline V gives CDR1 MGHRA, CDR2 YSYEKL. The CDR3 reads CASSQVTGDPYEQYF. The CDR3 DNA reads TGCGCCAGCAGCCAAGTTACAGGGGATCCCTACGAGCAGTACTTC.

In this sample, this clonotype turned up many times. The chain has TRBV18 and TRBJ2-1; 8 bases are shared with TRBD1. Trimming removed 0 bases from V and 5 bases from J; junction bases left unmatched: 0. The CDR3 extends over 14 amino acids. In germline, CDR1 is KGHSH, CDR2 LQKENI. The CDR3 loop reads CASSPPDRDNEQFF. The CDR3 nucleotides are TGTGCCAGCTCACCACCGGACAGGGACAATGAGCAGTTCTTC.

CDR3 nucleotides: TGCAGTGCTATCCACCCCCGCGGGGCAGGGACTGAAGCTTTCTTT. This translates into CSAIHPRGAGTEAFF. The gene calls are TRBV20-1 and TRBJ1-1, with D possibly being TRBD1 (5 bases). The CDR3 has 15 residues. V gave up 4 bases and J gave up 5 bases, with 20 bases separating them. Looked up from germline, CDR1 is DFQATT and CDR2 is SNEGSKA (reference sequence).

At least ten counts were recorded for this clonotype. The CDR3 region has the DNA TGCGCCAGCAAACTGGGCCCGAGCTCCTATAATTCACCCCTCCACTTT. It translates to CASKLGPSSYNSPLHF. The chain links TRBV5-1 to TRBJ1-6; D gene ambiguous. The germline V and J ends were trimmed by 6 bases and 0 bases, with 13 bases remaining between them. The V gene's germline CDR1 is SGHRS and CDR2 YFSETQ. This CDR3 spans 16 amino acids.

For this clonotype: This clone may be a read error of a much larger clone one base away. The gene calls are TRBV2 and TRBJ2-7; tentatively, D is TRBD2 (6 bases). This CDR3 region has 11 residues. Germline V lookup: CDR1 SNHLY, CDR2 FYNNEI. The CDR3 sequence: CASVEGDEQHF. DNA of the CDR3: TGTGCCAGCGTGGAGGGCGACGAGCAGCACTTC.